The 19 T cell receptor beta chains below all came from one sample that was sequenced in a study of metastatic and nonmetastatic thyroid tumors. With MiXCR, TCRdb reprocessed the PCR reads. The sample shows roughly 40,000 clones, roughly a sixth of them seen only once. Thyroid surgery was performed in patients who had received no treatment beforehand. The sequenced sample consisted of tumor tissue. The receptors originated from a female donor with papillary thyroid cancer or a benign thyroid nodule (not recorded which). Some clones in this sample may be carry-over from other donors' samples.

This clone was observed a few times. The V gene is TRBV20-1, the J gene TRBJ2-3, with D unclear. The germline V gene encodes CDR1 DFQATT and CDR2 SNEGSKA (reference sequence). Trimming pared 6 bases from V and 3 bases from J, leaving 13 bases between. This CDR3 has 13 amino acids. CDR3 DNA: TGCAGTGCCTTACCCTTGAGTACAGATACGCAGTATTTT. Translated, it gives CSALPLSTDTQYF.

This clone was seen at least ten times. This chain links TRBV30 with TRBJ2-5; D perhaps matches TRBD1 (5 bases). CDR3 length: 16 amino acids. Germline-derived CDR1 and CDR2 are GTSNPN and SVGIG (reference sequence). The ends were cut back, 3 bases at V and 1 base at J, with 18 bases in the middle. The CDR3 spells CAWSPGADSRQETQYF. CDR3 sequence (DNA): TGTGCCTGGAGCCCTGGGGCCGACAGCCGCCAAGAGACCCAGTACTTC.

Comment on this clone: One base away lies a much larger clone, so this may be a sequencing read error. Here the CDR3 DNA reads TGTGCCAGCAGGGGACAGGTTCAGGAAGCTTTCTTT. It is translated as CASRGQVQEAFF. This chain joins TRBV12-3 or TRBV12-4 and TRBJ1-1, with TRBD1 identical over 8 bases. The CDR3 has 12 residues. V was pared by 6 bases and J by 8 bases, with 5 bases of the junction left unmatched.

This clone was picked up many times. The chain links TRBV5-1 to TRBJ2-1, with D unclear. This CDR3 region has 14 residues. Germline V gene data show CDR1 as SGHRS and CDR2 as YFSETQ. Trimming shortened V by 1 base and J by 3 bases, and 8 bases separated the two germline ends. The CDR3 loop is CASSLRPDYNEQFF. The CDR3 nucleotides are TGCGCCAGCAGCTTGCGGCCAGACTACAATGAGCAGTTCTTC.

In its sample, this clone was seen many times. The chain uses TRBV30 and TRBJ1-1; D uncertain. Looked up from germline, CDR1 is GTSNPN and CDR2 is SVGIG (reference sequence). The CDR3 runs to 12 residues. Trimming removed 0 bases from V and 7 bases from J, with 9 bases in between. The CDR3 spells CAWSVKVIEAFF. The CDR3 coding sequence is TGTGCCTGGAGTGTAAAGGTAATTGAAGCTTTCTTT.

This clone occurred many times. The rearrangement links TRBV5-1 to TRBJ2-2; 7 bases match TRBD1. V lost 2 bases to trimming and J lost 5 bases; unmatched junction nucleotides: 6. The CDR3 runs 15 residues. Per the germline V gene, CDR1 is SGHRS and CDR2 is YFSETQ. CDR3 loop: CASSFDRDGTGELFF. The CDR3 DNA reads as TGCGCCAGCAGCTTCGACAGGGATGGAACCGGGGAGCTGTTTTTT.

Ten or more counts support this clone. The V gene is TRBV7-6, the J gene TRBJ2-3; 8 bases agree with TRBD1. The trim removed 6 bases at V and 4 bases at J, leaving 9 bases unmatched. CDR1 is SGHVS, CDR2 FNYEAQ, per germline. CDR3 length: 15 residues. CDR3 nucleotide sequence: TGTGCCAGCAGGTCTCCAGGGGGCCGGTCAGATACGCAGTATTTT. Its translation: CASRSPGGRSDTQYF. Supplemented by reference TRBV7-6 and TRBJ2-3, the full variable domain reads GAGVSQSPRYKVTKRGQDVALRCDPISGHVSLYWYRQALGQGPEFLTYFNYEAQQDKSGLPNDRFSAERPEGSISTLTIQRTEQRDSAMYRCASRSPGGRSDTQYFGPGTRLTVL.

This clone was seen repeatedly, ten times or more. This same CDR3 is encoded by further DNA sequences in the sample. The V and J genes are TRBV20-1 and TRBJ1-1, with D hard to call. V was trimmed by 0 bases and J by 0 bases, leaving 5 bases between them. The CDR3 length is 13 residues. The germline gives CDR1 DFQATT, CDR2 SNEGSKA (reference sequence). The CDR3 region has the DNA TGCAGTGCTAGAGACAGCCTGAACACTGAAGCTTTCTTT. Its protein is CSARDSLNTEAFF.

The CDR3 loop is CASSLAPTGGSGSPLHF. The CDR3 nucleotides read TGTGCCAGCAGCTTAGCTCCTACAGGGGGCTCGGGTTCACCCCTCCACTTT. The gene calls are TRBV7-2 and TRBJ1-6; 9 nucleotides match TRBD1. Germline V gene sequence: CDR1 SGHTA, CDR2 FQGNSA. This CDR3 spans 17 amino acids. The V gene end was trimmed by 0 bases and the J gene end by 9 bases; junction bases not matched to a gene: 9.

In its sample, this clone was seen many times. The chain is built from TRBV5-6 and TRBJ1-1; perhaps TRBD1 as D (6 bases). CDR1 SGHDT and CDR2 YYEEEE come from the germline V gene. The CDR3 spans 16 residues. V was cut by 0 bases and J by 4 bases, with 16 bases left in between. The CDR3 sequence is CASSLEGGLSGTEAFF. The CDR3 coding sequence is TGTGCCAGCAGCTTGGAGGGGGGGCTCAGCGGCACTGAAGCTTTCTTT.

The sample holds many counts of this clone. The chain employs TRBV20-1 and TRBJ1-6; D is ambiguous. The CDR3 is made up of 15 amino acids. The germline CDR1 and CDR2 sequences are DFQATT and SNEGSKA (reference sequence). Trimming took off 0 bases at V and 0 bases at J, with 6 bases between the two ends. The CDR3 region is CSARDRSSYNSPLHF. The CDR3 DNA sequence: TGCAGTGCTAGAGATAGGAGCTCCTATAATTCACCCCTCCACTTT.

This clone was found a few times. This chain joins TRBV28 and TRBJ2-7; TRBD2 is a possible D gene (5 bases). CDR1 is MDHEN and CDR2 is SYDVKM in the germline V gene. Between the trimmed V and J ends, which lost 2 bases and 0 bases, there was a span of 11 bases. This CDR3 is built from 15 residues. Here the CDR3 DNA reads TGTGCCAGCAGTTTAATCGGGAAAAGCTCCTACGAGCAGTACTTC. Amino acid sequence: CASSLIGKSSYEQYF.

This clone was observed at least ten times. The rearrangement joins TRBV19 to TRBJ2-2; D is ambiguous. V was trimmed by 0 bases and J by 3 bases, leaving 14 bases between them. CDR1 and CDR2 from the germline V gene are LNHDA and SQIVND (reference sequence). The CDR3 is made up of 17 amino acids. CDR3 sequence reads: CASSIDGRPAHTGELFF. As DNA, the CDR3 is TGTGCCAGTAGTATAGACGGCAGACCGGCCCACACCGGGGAGCTGTTTTTT.

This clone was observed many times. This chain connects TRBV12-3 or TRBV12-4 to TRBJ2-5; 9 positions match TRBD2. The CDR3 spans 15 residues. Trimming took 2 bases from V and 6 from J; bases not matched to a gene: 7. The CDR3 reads CASSLQGTSGQTQYF. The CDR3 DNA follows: TGTGCCAGCAGTTTACAAGGAACTAGCGGGCAGACCCAGTACTTC.

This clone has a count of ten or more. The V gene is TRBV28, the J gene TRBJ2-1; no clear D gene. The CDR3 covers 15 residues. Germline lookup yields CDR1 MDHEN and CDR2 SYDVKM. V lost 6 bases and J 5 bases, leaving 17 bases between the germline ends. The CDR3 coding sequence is TGTGCCAGCAGCGTCGAGTCTCCAATAAACAATGAGCAGTTCTTC. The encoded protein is CASSVESPINNEQFF.

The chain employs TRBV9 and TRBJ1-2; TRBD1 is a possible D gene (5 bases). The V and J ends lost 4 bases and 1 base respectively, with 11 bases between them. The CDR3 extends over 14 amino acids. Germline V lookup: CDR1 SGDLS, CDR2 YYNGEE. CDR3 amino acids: CASSPKGSNYGYTF. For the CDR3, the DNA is TGTGCCAGCAGCCCCAAGGGGAGTAACTATGGCTACACCTTC.

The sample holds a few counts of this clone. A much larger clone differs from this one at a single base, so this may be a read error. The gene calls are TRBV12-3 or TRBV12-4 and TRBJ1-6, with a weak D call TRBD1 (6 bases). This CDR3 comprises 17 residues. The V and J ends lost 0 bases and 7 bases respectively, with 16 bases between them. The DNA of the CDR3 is TGTGCCAGCAGTTTAGCGGTGGGGGGGGCATCGAATTCACCCCTCCACTTT. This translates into CASSLAVGGASNSPLHF.

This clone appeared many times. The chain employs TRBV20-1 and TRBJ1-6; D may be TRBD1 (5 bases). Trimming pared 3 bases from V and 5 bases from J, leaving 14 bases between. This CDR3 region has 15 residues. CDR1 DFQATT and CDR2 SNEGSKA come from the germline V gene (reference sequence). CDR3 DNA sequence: TGCAGTGCTAGCCCTGCGGGGCGCGATAATTCACCCCTCCACTTT. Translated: CSASPAGRDNSPLHF.

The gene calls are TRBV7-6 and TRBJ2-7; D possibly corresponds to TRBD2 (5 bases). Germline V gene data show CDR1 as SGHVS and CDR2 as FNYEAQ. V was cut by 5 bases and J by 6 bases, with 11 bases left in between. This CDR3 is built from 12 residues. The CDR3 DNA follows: TGTGCCAGCAGCCGATTAGCGAGCGAGCAGTACTTC. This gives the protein CASSRLASEQYF.